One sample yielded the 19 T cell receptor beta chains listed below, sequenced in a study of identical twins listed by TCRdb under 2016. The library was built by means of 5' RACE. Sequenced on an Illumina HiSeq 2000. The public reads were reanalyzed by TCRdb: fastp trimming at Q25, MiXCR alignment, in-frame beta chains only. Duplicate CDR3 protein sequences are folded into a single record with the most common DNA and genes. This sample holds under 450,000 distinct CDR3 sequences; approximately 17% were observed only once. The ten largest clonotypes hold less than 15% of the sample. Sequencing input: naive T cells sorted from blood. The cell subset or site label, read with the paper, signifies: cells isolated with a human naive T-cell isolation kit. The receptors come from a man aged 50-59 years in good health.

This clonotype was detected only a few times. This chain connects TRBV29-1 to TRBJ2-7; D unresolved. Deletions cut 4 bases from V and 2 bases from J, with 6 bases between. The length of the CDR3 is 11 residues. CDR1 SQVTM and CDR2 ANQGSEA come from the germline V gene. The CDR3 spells CSVGVAYEQYF. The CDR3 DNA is TGCAGCGTTGGGGTGGCCTACGAGCAGTACTTC.

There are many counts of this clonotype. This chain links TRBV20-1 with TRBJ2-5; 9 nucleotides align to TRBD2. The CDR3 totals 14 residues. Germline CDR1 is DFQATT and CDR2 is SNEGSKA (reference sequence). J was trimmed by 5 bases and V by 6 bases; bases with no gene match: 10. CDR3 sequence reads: CSAPSGVLRETQYF. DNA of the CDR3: TGCAGTGCACCTAGCGGGGTTTTGCGGGAGACCCAGTACTTC.

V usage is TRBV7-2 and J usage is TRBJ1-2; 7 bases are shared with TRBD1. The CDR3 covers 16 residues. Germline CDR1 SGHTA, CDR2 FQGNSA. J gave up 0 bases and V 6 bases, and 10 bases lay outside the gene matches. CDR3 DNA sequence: TGTGCCAGCAGGAAGACAGGGTTAGGGGCTAACTATGGCTACACCTTC. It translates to CASRKTGLGANYGYTF. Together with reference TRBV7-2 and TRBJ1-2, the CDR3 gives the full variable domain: GAGVSQSPSNKVTEKGKDVELRCDPISGHTALYWYRQSLGQGLEFLIYFQGNSAPDKSGLPSDRFSAERTGGSVSTLTIQRTQQEDSAVYLCASRKTGLGANYGYTFGSGTRLTVV.

In DNA form, the CDR3 reads TGCAGTGCCAGAATTGGGTTTCAGGGGAGTCTTCCTGGAAACACCATATATTTT. Translation: CSARIGFQGSLPGNTIYF. This rearrangement joins TRBV20-1 to TRBJ1-3; possible D gene TRBD1, 6 bases. Germline values: CDR1 DFQATT, CDR2 SNEGSKA (reference sequence). The CDR3 is 18 residues long. V was clipped by 6 bases and J by 2 bases, with 26 bases between them.

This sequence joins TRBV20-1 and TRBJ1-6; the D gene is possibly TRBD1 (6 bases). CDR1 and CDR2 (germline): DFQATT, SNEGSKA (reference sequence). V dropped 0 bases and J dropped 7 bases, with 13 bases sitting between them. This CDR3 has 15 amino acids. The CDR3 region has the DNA TGCAGTGCTAGAGATGGAGACAGGAGAAATTCACCCCTCCACTTT. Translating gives CSARDGDRRNSPLHF.

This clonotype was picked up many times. CDR3 region: CASSLRGGDYEQYF. The CDR3, as DNA: TGCGCCAGCAGCTTGCGAGGGGGAGACTACGAGCAGTACTTC. The rearrangement joins TRBV5-1 to TRBJ2-7; perhaps TRBD1 as D (6 bases). This CDR3 region has 14 residues. Looked up from germline, CDR1 is SGHRS and CDR2 is YFSETQ. The V end was cut by 1 base, the J end by 3 bases, with 11 bases between.

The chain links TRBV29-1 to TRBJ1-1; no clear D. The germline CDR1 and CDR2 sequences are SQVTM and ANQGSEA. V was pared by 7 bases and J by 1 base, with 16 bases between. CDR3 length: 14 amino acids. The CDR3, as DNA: TGCAGCGCCACCCCTCCCATGGAGAACACTGAAGCTTTCTTT. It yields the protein CSATPPMENTEAFF.

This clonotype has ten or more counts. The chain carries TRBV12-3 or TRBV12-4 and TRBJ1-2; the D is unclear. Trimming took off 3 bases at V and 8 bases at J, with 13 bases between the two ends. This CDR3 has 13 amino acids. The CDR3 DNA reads TGTGCCAGCAGTTTTATGGCGGAAAGCGGCTACACCTTC. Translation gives CASSFMAESGYTF.

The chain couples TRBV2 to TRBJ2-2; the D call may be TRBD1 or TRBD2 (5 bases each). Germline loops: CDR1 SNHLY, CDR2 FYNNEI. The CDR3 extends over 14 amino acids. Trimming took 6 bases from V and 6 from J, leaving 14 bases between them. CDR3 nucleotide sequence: TGTGCCAGCAGATGGCAGGGAGTATCCGGGGAGCTGTTTTTT. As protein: CASRWQGVSGELFF. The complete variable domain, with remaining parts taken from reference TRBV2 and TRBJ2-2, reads EPEVTQTPSHQVTQMGQEVILRCVPISNHLYFYWYRQILGQKVEFLVSFYNNEISEKSEIFDDQFSVERPDGSNFTLKIRSTKLEDSAMYFCASRWQGVSGELFFGEGSRLTVL.

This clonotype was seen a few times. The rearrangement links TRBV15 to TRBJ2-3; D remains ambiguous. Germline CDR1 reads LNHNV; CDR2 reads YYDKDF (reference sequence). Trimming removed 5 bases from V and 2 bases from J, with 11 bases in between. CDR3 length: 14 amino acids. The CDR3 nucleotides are TGTGCCACCAGCTCCCCCTCATACACAGATACGCAGTATTTT. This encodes CATSSPSYTDTQYF. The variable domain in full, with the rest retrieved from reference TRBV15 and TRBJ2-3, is DAMVIQNPRYQVTQFGKPVTLSCSQTLNHNVMYWYQQKSSQAPKLLFHYYDKDFNNEADTPDNFQSRRPNTSFCFLDIRSPGLGDTAMYLCATSSPSYTDTQYFGPGTRLTVL.

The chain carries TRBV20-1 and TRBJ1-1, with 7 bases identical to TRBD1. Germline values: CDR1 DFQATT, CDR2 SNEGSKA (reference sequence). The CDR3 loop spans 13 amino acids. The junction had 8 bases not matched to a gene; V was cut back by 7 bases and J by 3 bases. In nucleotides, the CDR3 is TGCAGTGTTGGACAGGTTGGGGACACTGAAGCTTTCTTT. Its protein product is CSVGQVGDTEAFF.

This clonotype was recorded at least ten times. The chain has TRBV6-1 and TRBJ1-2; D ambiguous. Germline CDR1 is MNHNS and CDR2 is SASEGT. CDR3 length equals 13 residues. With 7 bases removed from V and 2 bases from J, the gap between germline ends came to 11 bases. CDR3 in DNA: TGTGCCAGCAACCAAGACGTAAACTATGGCTACACCTTC. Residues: CASNQDVNYGYTF.

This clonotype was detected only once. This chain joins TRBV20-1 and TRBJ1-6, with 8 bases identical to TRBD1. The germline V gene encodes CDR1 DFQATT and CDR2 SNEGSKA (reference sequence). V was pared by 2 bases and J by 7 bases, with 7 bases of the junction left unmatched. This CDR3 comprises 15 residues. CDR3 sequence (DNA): TGCAGTGCTAGATGGATGACAGGGGTCAATTCACCCCTCCACTTT. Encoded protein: CSARWMTGVNSPLHF.

CDR3 residues: CASSPLTEGLAGVGETQYF. The CDR3 region has the DNA TGTGCCAGCTCACCACTCACCGAGGGACTAGCGGGAGTTGGAGAGACCCAGTACTTC. The rearrangement uses TRBV18 and TRBJ2-5; 14 nucleotides match TRBD2. This CDR3 has 19 amino acids. V shed 1 base, J shed 4 bases, and the junction held 11 bases outside the gene matches. Germline values: CDR1 KGHSH, CDR2 LQKENI.

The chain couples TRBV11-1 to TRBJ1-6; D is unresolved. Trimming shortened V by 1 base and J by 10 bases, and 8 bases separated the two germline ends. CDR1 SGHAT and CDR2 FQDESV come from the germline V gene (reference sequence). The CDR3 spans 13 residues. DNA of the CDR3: TGTGCCAGCAGCTTAGATTCTCGGTCACCCCTCCACTTT. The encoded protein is CASSLDSRSPLHF.

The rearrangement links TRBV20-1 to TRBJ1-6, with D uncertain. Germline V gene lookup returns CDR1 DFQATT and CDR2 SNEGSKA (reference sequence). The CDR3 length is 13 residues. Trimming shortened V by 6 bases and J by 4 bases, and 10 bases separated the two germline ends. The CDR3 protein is CSARRSYNSPLHF. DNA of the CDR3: TGCAGTGCCCGACGGAGTTATAATTCACCCCTCCACTTT.

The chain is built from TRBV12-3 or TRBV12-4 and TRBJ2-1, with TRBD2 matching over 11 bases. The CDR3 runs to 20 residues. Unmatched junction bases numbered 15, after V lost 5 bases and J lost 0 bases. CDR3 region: CASSPRLAGQTLSSYNEQFF. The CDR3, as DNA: TGTGCCAGCAGTCCCAGACTAGCGGGGCAAACTCTCAGCTCCTACAATGAGCAGTTCTTC.

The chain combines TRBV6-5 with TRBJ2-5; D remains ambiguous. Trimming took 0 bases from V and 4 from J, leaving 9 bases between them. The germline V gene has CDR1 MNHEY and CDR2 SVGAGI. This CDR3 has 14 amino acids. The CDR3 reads CASSYSGWGETQYF. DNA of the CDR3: TGTGCCAGCAGTTACTCGGGGTGGGGAGAGACCCAGTACTTC.

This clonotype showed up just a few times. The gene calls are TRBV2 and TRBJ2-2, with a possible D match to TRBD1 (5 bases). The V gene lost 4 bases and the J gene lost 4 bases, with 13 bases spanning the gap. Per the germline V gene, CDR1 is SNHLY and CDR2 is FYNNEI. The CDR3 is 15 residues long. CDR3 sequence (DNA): TGTGCCAGCAGTGGTAGTCAGGGCGGCACCGGGGAGCTGTTTTTT. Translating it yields CASSGSQGGTGELFF.